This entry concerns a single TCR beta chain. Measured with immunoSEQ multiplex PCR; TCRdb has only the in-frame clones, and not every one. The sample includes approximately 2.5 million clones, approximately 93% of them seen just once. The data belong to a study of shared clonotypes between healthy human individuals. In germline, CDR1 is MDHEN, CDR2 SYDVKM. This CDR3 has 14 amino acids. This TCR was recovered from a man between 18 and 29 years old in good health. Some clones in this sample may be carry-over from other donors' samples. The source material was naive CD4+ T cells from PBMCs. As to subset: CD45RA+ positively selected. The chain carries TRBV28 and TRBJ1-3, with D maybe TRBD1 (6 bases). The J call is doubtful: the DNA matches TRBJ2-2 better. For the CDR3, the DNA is TGTGCCAGCACCAATGGGGGCGCTCCCGGGGAGCTGTTTTTT. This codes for CASTNGGAPGELFF.